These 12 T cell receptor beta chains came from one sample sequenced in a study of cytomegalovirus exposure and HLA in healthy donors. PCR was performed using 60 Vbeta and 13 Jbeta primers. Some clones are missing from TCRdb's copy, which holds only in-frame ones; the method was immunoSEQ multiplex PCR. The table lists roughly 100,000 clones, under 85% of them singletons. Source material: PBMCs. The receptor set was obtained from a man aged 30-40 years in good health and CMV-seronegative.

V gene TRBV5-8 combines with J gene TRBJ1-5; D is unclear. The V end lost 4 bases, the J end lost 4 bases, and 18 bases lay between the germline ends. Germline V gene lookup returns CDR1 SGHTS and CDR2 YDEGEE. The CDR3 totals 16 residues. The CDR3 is CASSLVSRGGNQPQHF. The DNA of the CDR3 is TGTGCCAGCAGCCTCGTTTCGCGGGGTGGGAATCAGCCCCAGCATTTT.

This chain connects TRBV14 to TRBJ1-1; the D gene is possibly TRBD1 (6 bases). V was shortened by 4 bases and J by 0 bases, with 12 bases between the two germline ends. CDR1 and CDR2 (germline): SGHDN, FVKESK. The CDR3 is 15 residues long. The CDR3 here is CASSLGTNLNTEAFF. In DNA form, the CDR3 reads TGTGCCAGCAGCCTTGGGACAAATTTGAACACTGAAGCTTTCTTT.

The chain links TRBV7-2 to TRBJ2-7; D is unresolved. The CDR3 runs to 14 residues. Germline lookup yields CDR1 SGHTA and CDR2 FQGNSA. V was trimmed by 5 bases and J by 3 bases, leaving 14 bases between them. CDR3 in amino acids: CASSPPTPGYEQYF. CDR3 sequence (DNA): TGTGCCAGCAGCCCCCCTACCCCTGGCTACGAGCAGTACTTC.

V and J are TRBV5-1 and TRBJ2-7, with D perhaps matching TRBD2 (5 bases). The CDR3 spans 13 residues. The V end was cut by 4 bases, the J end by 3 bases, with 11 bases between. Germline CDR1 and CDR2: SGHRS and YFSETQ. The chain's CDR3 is CASSRDYNYEQYF. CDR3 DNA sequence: TGCGCCAGCAGCCGTGACTACAACTACGAGCAGTACTTC.

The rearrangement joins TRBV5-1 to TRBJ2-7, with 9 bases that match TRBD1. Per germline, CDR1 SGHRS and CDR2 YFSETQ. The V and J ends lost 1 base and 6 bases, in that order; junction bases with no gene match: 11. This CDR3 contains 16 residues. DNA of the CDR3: TGCGCCAGCAGCTTGACCACCTCGAACAGGGGGCCCGAGCAGTACTTC. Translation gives CASSLTTSNRGPEQYF.

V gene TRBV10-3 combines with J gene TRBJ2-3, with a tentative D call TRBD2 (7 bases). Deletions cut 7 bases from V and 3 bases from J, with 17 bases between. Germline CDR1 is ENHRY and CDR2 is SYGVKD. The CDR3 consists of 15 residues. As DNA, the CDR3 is TGTGCCATCACCCCGGAGGGGGGGGGTACAGATACGCAGTATTTT. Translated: CAITPEGGGTDTQYF.

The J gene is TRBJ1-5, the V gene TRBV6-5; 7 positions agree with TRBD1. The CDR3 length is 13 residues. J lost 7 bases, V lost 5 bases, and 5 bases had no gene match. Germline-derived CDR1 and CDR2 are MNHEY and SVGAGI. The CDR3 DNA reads TGTGCCAGCAGTAGACAGGGTGGGCAGCCCCAGCATTTT. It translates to CASSRQGGQPQHF.

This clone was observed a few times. CDR3 sequence (DNA): TGTGCCAGCAGTTCGGGCAGGGAGGCCACTGAAGCTTTCTTT. Its protein is CASSSGREATEAFF. The chain recombines TRBV27 with TRBJ1-1; perhaps TRBD1 as D (5 bases). The ends were cut back, 4 bases at V and 4 bases at J, with 13 bases in the middle. The CDR3 is made up of 14 amino acids. Germline V gives CDR1 MNHEY, CDR2 SMNVEV (reference sequence).

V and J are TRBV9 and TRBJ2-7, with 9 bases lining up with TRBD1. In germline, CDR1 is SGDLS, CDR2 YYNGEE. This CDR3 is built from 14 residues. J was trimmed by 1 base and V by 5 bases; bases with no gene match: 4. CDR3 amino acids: CASSRGTGSYEQYF. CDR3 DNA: TGTGCCAGCAGTAGAGGGACAGGGTCCTACGAGCAGTACTTC.

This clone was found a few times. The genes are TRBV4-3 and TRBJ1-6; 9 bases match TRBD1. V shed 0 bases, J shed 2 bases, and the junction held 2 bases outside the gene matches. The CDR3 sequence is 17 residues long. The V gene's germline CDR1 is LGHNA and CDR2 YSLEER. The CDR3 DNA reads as TGCGCCAGCAGCCAAGAGGGACAGGGTACCTATAATTCACCCCTCCACTTT. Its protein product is CASSQEGQGTYNSPLHF.

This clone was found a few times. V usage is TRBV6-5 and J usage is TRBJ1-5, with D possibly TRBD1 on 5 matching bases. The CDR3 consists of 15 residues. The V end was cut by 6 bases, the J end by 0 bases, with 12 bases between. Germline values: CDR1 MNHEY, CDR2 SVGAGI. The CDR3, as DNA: TGTGCCAGCAGGAAGGACAACCATAGCAATCAGCCCCAGCATTTT. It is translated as CASRKDNHSNQPQHF.

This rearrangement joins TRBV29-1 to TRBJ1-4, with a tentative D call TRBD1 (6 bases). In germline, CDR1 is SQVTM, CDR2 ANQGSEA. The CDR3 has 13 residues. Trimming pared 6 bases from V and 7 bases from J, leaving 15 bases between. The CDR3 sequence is CSVVPVRGEKLFF. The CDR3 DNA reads TGCAGCGTGGTTCCTGTCAGGGGTGAAAAACTGTTTTTT.